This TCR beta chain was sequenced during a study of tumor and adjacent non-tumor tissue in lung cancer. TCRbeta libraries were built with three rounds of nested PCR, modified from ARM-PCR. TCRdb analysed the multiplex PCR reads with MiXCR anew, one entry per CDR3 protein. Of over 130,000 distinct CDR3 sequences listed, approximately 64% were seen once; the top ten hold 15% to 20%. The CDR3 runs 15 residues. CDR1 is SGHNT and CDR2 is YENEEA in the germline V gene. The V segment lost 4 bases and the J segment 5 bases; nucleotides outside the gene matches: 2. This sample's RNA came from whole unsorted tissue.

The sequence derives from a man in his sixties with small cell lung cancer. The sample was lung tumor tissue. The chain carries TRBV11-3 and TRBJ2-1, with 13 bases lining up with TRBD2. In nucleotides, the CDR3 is TGTGCCAGCAGCTCGGGACTAGCGGGAAACAATGAGCAGTTCTTC. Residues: CASSSGLAGNNEQFF.